A selection of T cell receptor beta chains follows, all from one sample in a study of T cell responses to AZD1222 COVID-19 vaccine. Some clones are missing from TCRdb's copy, which holds only in-frame ones; the method was immunoSEQ multiplex PCR. In the table there are some 20,000 clones, approximately 88% of which are singletons. The specimen was peripheral blood, collected 28 days after the second AZD1222 dose. Receptor source: an adult who received the AZD1222 COVID-19 vaccine. The CDR3 runs from the conserved cysteine through the conserved F or W. The D gene is left open where the match is weak. For some rows the clone size is stated as once, few or many, or as a class when expanded; others skip it.

>few|TRBV3-1/TRBV3-2|TRBJ1-1|NA
TGTGCCAGCAGCCAAGAGCAGGAGTACACTGAAGCTTTCTTT
CASSQEQEYTEAFF
>NA|TRBV6-5|TRBJ2-1|NA
TGTGCCAGCAGTTGGAGGGGGCAGGGAGGTGAGCAGTTCTTC
CASSWRGQGGEQFF
>NA|TRBV19|TRBJ1-4|NA
TGTGCCTCGACCCAGCGTGCAACTAATGAAAAACTGTTTTTT
CASTQRATNEKLFF
>NA|TRBV11-2|TRBJ2-5|NA
TGTGCCAGCAGCCGAGGGCTCCTGCAAGAGACCCAGTACTTC
CASSRGLLQETQYF
>NA|TRBV18|TRBJ2-3|NA
TGTGCCAGCTCACCACACAGGGATCCTACGTACACAGATACGCAGTATTTT
CASSPHRDPTYTDTQYF
>NA|TRBV5-6|TRBJ2-5|NA
TGTGCCAGCAGCTTGTTACAGCAGGAGACCCAGTACTTC
CASSLLQQETQYF
>NA|TRBV5-1|TRBJ1-6|NA
TGCGCCAGCAGCTTGATGTCTGATAATTCACCCCTCCACTTT
CASSLMSDNSPLHF
>few|TRBV29-1|TRBJ2-2|TRBD2
TGCAGCGCTCGTGGGGCGGGGGATACGAACACCGGGGAGCTGTTTTTT
CSARGAGDTNTGELFF
>NA|TRBV9|TRBJ2-5|NA
TGTGCCAGCAGCGCATGGGAGGCGGCACTAAGGGAGACCCAGTACTTC
CASSAWEAALRETQYF
>NA|TRBV9|TRBJ2-1|NA
TGTGCCAGCAGCGTAGAAGGGGGGCCCGGACGCGAGCAGTTCTTC
CASSVEGGPGREQFF
>NA|TRBV5-1|TRBJ2-7|NA
TGCGCCAGCAGCTTAGTCGCTGGACAAGCCTACGAGCAGTACTTC
CASSLVAGQAYEQYF
>NA|TRBV2|TRBJ2-1|TRBD2
TGTGCCAGCACCGGGACTAGCGTGTCCAATGAGCAGTTCTTC
CASTGTSVSNEQFF
>once|TRBV6-2/TRBV6-3|TRBJ2-3|TRBD2
TGTGCCAGCAGTGTCCGGGACTACCAATGGAAAGATACGCAGTATTTT
CASSVRDYQWKDTQYF
>NA|TRBV20-1|TRBJ1-1|NA
TGCAGTGCCCGAGACCGAGACCGGGCTTTCTTT
CSARDRDRAFF
>NA|TRBV7-8|TRBJ1-1|NA
TGTGCCAGCAGCTTATGGGGAGGGGACACTGAAGCTTTCTTT
CASSLWGGDTEAFF
>NA|TRBV4-3|TRBJ2-6|NA
TGCGCCAGCAGCCAAGCCCGACACGGCTCTGGGGCCAACGTCCTGACTTTC
CASSQARHGSGANVLTF
>NA|TRBV14|TRBJ1-3|NA
TGTGCCAGCAGCCCGCAGGGAGCGCGTGGAAACACCATATATTTT
CASSPQGARGNTIYF
>NA|TRBV7-2|TRBJ1-1|NA
TGTGCCAGCAGCTTAAACACGAACACTGAAGCTTTCTTT
CASSLNTNTEAFF
>NA|TRBV5-1|TRBJ2-3|TRBD2
TGCGCCAGCAGCTTGGCCCAGCGGGAGTATGCAGATACGCAGTATTTT
CASSLAQREYADTQYF
>NA|TRBV6-6|TRBJ2-4|NA
TGTGCCACCAACTGGGGGGCGGATGACATTCAGTACTTC
CATNWGADDIQYF
>NA|TRBV5-8|TRBJ1-5|NA
TGTGCCAGCAGCTTAGGACAGTCGAATAGCAATCAGCCCCAGCATTTT
CASSLGQSNSNQPQHF
>NA|TRBV5-4|TRBJ2-1|NA
TGTGCCAGCAGCTCAGAGGCGGACAACTACAATGAGCAGTTCTTC
CASSSEADNYNEQFF
>NA|TRBV28|TRBJ2-7|NA
TGTGCCAGCAGCGGACAGCCGAATTTCTACGAGCAGTACTTC
CASSGQPNFYEQYF
>NA|TRBV7-8|TRBJ2-3|NA
TGTGCCAGCAGCGTAAGACTTGTGGGTAGCACAGATACGCAGTATTTT
CASSVRLVGSTDTQYF
>few|TRBV4-1|TRBJ1-2|NA
TGCGCCAGCAGCCAAGATCCGGGGTGGTACTATGGCTACACCTTC
CASSQDPGWYYGYTF
>NA|TRBV5-1|TRBJ2-2|TRBD2
TGCGCCAGCAGCTTGGCCTCGGCTAGCGGCGGGGAGCTGTTTTTT
CASSLASASGGELFF
>NA|TRBV28|TRBJ2-7|TRBD1
TGTGCCAGCAGTTCCACCCCTACAGGGGGCTACGAGCAGTACTTC
CASSSTPTGGYEQYF
>NA|TRBV9|TRBJ2-7|NA
TGTGCCAGCAGCGTAGTCGGGGAAGTAGGCTACGAGCAGTACTTC
CASSVVGEVGYEQYF
>NA|TRBV7-9|TRBJ2-3|NA
TGTGCCAGTTCCGGGACGGGGATATACACAGATACGCAGTATTTT
CASSGTGIYTDTQYF
>few|TRBV7-9|TRBJ1-1|TRBD1
TGTGCCAGCAGCTCAAGGACAGGGGGCCCTGAAGCTTTCTTT
CASSSRTGGPEAFF
>NA|TRBV14|TRBJ2-1|NA
TGTGCCAGCAGCCAAGTCCCTAGCCCGAGCTCCTACAATGAGCAGTTCTTC
CASSQVPSPSSYNEQFF
>NA|TRBV6-1|TRBJ1-2|NA
TGTGCCAGCAGTGATGGTTTACAGGGAGCATATGGCTACACCTTC
CASSDGLQGAYGYTF
>NA|TRBV5-1|TRBJ1-2|NA
TGCGCCAGCAGCTTGCCCTTGGACACAGCACGCTACACCTTC
CASSLPLDTARYTF
>once|TRBV6-1|TRBJ1-5|NA
TGTGCCAGCAGTGAAATGGGGATAGCAAATCAGCCCCAGCATTTT
CASSEMGIANQPQHF
>NA|TRBV7-3|TRBJ2-1|NA
TGTGCCAGCAGCCAAAGCTCCTACAATGAGCAGTTCTTC
CASSQSSYNEQFF
>few|TRBV2|TRBJ2-7|TRBD2
TGTGCCAGCAGTGTGGGGGGGAAGCGGTCCTACGAGCAGTACTTC
CASSVGGKRSYEQYF
>NA|TRBV7-9|TRBJ1-1|NA
TGTGCCAGCAGCTTAGACCCGGCTGGGGGTGAAGCTTTCTTT
CASSLDPAGGEAFF
>NA|TRBV4-1|TRBJ2-7|NA
TGCGCCAGCAGCCCTACAGGGTTATACGAGCAGTACTTC
CASSPTGLYEQYF
>few|TRBV28|TRBJ1-6|NA
TGTGCCAGCAGTCCCTTGGGGGGGGGCAATTCACCCCTCCACTTT
CASSPLGGGNSPLHF
>NA|TRBV2|TRBJ1-1|NA
TGTGCCAGCAGGGCCAGTGGGGGAAGTGGGGAAGCTTTCTTT
CASRASGGSGEAFF
>NA|TRBV7-3|TRBJ1-3|NA
TGTGCCAGCAGCTTAGGGCCTATTGACGGCTTCTCTGGAAACACCATATATTTT
CASSLGPIDGFSGNTIYF
>NA|TRBV7-8|TRBJ2-7|TRBD2
TGTGCCAGCAGCCCCCGCCCAGCGGGAGTCTCCTACGAGCAGTACTTC
CASSPRPAGVSYEQYF
>NA|TRBV10-2|TRBJ2-7|TRBD2
TGCGCCAGCACGGCGGGAGGGCCTTCGGGCGAGCAGTACTTC
CASTAGGPSGEQYF
>NA|TRBV7-9|TRBJ2-1|TRBD1
TGTGCCAGCAGTTTGACAGGGGGCGGGTACAATGAGCAGTTCTTC
CASSLTGGGYNEQFF
>NA|TRBV15|TRBJ2-1|NA
TGTGCCACCAGCAGAGTTTTAAGCGAGAACTACAATGAGCAGTTCTTC
CATSRVLSENYNEQFF